This is a list of T cell receptor beta chains from one sample in a study of blood T cell repertoires in COVID-19. Libraries were prepared by immunoSEQ multiplex PCR; TCRdb keeps only in-frame clonotypes and omits some of them. The table records some 260,000 clones, 80% to 90% of them present only once. The sample taken for sequencing was PBMCs or T cells enriched from blood (not recorded which). These receptors were obtained from a man aged 35 to 55 who had recovered from COVID-19. Both conserved end residues are trimmed from each CDR3. Fields, in order: D gene, V gene, CDR3 protein. A D gene is named only where the DNA matches it firmly.

-,TRBV7-9,ASSFYGNTEAF
TRBD2,TRBV7-2,ASSPISGTSAYEQY
-,TRBV6-2/TRBV6-3,ASSYSVGGGASNQPQH
TRBD1,TRBV7-2,ASSTDREETQY
TRBD2,TRBV18,ASSWTSGQVPYEQY
-,TRBV4-1,ASSKPLNEQF
TRBD1,TRBV11-3,ASSSSRDSFHEQF
TRBD2,TRBV7-3,ASSSRVAGAESGANVLT
-,TRBV25-1,ASSEYPSGPSNEKLF
TRBD2,TRBV2,ASIGTSGGAGADTQY
TRBD1,TRBV15,ATSRSRDRGVGNQPQH
-,TRBV12-3/TRBV12-4,ASSTGNVNEQY
TRBD2,TRBV19,ASRTRGGETYEQY
TRBD1,TRBV25-1,ASSDSSDRESTDTQY
TRBD1,TRBV19,ASTSPGTGGNEQY
-,TRBV12-3/TRBV12-4,ASSFRTYQPQH
-,TRBV4-2,ASSQDSDRNTGELF
TRBD1,TRBV28,ASSLSLILGTGGFGGYT